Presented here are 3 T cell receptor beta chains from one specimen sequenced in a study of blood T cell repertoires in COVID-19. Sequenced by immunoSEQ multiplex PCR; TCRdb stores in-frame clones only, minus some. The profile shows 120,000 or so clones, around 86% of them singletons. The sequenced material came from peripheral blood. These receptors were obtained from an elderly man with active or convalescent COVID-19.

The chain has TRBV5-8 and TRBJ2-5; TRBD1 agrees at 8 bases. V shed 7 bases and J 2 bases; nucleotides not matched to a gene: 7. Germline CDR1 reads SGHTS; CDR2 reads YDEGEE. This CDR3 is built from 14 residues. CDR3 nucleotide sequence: TGTGCCAGCGGCAAAAACAGGGGGCAAGAGACCCAGTACTTC. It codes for CASGKNRGQETQYF.

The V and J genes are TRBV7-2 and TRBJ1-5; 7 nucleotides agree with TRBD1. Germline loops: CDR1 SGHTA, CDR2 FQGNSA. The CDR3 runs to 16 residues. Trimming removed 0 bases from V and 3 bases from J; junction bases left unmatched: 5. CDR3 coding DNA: TGTGCCAGCAGCTTAGCGAGGACAGGACTCAATCAGCCCCAGCATTTT. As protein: CASSLARTGLNQPQHF.

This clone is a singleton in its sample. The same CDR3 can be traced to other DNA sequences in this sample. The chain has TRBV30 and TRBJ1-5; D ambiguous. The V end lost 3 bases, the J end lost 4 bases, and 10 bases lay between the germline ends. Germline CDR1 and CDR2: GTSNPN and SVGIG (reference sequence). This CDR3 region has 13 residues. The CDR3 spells CAWSTRGNQPQHF. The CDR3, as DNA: TGTGCCTGGAGCACGAGAGGGAATCAGCCCCAGCATTTT.